Presented here are 13 T cell receptor beta chains from one specimen sequenced in a study of blood T cell repertoires in COVID-19. The data were produced by immunoSEQ multiplex PCR, yet TCRdb's version contains in-frame clones alone and is incomplete. The sample includes some 200,000 clones, about 81% of them seen just once. The specimen was peripheral blood. The receptors derive from a man aged 25-40 years with active or convalescent COVID-19.

This clone was picked up one time. The genes are TRBV25-1 and TRBJ2-1, with D possibly TRBD2 on 5 matching bases. V was shortened by 0 bases and J by 10 bases, with 13 bases between the two germline ends. This CDR3 is built from 14 residues. The germline V gene encodes CDR1 MGHDK and CDR2 SYGVNS. CDR3 nucleotides: TGTGCCAGCAGTGAATATTTTGTGGCGGGCGAGCAGTTCTTC. This translates into CASSEYFVAGEQFF.

The V call is TRBV7-3, the J call TRBJ1-1; a weak D match, TRBD1 (5 bases). V dropped 2 bases and J dropped 4 bases, with 17 bases sitting between them. Germline V gene sequence: CDR1 SGHTA, CDR2 FQGTGA. This CDR3 is built from 16 residues. The CDR3 loop reads CASSLQGARGRTEAFF. DNA of the CDR3: TGTGCCAGCAGCTTACAGGGAGCGCGGGGACGCACTGAAGCTTTCTTT.

This clone was recorded once. This chain connects TRBV29-1 to TRBJ2-3; D is unresolved. Trimming took 1 base from V and 4 from J, leaving 12 bases between them. This CDR3 has 14 amino acids. CDR1 and CDR2 (germline): SQVTM, ANQGSEA. The CDR3 reads CSVEGRIWPDTQYF. The CDR3 coding sequence is TGCAGCGTTGAAGGCAGGATCTGGCCAGATACGCAGTATTTT.

This clone showed up just once. The V call is TRBV6-5, the J call TRBJ2-7, with D tentatively TRBD2 (5 bases). This CDR3 has 14 amino acids. Trimming pared 5 bases from V and 0 bases from J, leaving 11 bases between. The germline CDR1 and CDR2 sequences are MNHEY and SVGAGI. CDR3 sequence (DNA): TGTGCCAGCAGTACAAGGAGGAGCTCCTACGAGCAGTACTTC. This gives the protein CASSTRRSSYEQYF.

This clone was detected once. The chain joins TRBV19 to TRBJ1-1; 7 nucleotides agree with TRBD1. CDR3 length: 18 residues. The germline gives CDR1 LNHDA, CDR2 SQIVND (reference sequence). V lost 1 base to trimming and J lost 4 bases; unmatched junction nucleotides: 15. CDR3 sequence reads: CASSIGGATTGQGTEAFF. CDR3 DNA sequence: TGTGCCAGTAGTATAGGAGGGGCCACGACAGGGCAGGGCACTGAAGCTTTCTTT.

The chain carries TRBV28 and TRBJ1-1; perhaps TRBD1 as D (6 bases). V lost 8 bases to trimming and J lost 4 bases, with 17 bases between them. Germline V gene sequence: CDR1 MDHEN, CDR2 SYDVKM. The CDR3 totals 14 residues. CDR3 nucleotides: TGTGCCAGCCGATGGACAGTATCACGCACTGAAGCTTTCTTT. Translated: CASRWTVSRTEAFF.

The chain uses TRBV7-2 and TRBJ1-5; 7 bases fit TRBD1. The CDR3 runs 16 residues. Germline loops: CDR1 SGHTA, CDR2 FQGNSA. Unmatched junction bases numbered 9, after V lost 4 bases and J lost 3 bases. In DNA, the CDR3 is TGTGCCAGCAGCTCTGACGTGGGACAGTTCAATCAGCCCCAGCATTTT. This codes for CASSSDVGQFNQPQHF.

The chain links TRBV10-3 to TRBJ2-1; a possible D gene is TRBD1 (6 bases). V lost 7 bases to trimming and J lost 0 bases, with 16 bases between them. Germline values: CDR1 ENHRY, CDR2 SYGVKD. CDR3 length equals 16 residues. In nucleotides, the CDR3 is TGTGCCATCACAATGACAGGAACGAGCTCCTACAATGAGCAGTTCTTC. Amino acid sequence: CAITMTGTSSYNEQFF.

The chain uses TRBV3-1 (or the pseudogene TRBV3-2) and TRBJ2-7; D is possibly TRBD1 (6 bases). This CDR3 contains 13 residues. The germline V gene encodes CDR1 LGHDT and CDR2 YNNKEL (reference sequence). V was clipped by 8 bases and J by 6 bases, with 17 bases between them. The CDR3 here is CASGRPGVGEQYF. The CDR3 DNA is TGTGCCAGCGGTCGGCCAGGGGTAGGCGAGCAGTACTTC.

The gene calls are TRBV4-1 and TRBJ1-3, with TRBD1 matching 7 bases. The CDR3 covers 14 residues. From germline, CDR1 is MGHRA and CDR2 YSYEKL. Losses at the gene ends were 4 bases for V and 1 base for J; bases not matched to a gene: 1. The CDR3 DNA follows: TGCGCCAGCAGCCGGGGACAGTCTGGAAACACCATATATTTT. It translates to CASSRGQSGNTIYF.

The genes are TRBV5-1 and TRBJ1-1; D uncertain. In germline, CDR1 is SGHRS, CDR2 YFSETQ. CDR3 length equals 16 residues. Trimming stripped 3 bases from V and 0 bases from J, with 15 bases between. CDR3 nucleotides: TGCGCCAGCAGCTCTTTACCGACGGAGATGAACACTGAAGCTTTCTTT. It yields the protein CASSSLPTEMNTEAFF. Together with reference TRBV5-1 and TRBJ1-1, the CDR3 gives the full variable domain: KAGVTQTPRYLIKTRGQQVTLSCSPISGHRSVSWYQQTPGQGLQFLFEYFSETQRNKGNFPGRFSGRQFSNSRSEMNVSTLELGDSALYLCASSSLPTEMNTEAFFGQGTRLTVV.

CDR3 nucleotide sequence: TGTGCCAGCAGTGAGGGAGGGCGTCCCACTGAAGCTTTCTTT. The encoded protein is CASSEGGRPTEAFF. The V and J genes are TRBV2 and TRBJ1-1, with no clear D. Germline lookup yields CDR1 SNHLY and CDR2 FYNNEI. With 3 bases removed from V and 4 bases from J, the gap between germline ends came to 12 bases. The CDR3 length is 14 residues. Using reference TRBV2 and TRBJ1-1 for the parts outside the CDR3, the full variable domain is EPEVTQTPSHQVTQMGQEVILRCVPISNHLYFYWYRQILGQKVEFLVSFYNNEISEKSEIFDDQFSVERPDGSNFTLKIRSTKLEDSAMYFCASSEGGRPTEAFFGQGTRLTVV.

The rearrangement joins TRBV7-3 to TRBJ1-2, with 7 bases matching TRBD1. Germline V gene data show CDR1 as SGHTA and CDR2 as FQGTGA. The CDR3 covers 15 residues. Trimming at V came to 4 bases and at J to 2 bases, leaving 7 bases not matched to a gene. CDR3 amino acids: CASSSPGTANYGYTF. The CDR3 nucleotides are TGTGCCAGCAGCTCCCCGGGGACAGCAAACTATGGCTACACCTTC.